These 24 T cell receptor beta chains were all obtained from the same sample, sequenced in a study of blood T cell repertoires in COVID-19. The repertoire was sequenced with immunoSEQ multiplex PCR; TCRdb's copy has only in-frame clones and lacks some. This sample has around 130,000 clones; more than 70% occur once, and the top ten carry around 1.4%. The material sequenced was peripheral blood. These receptors came from a man aged 60-69 years with acute or convalescent COVID-19.

This clone has only one observation. The CDR3 is CAWTHPTGGGYTF. Written as DNA, the CDR3 is TGTGCCTGGACCCACCCGACGGGCGGGGGCTACACCTTC. The rearrangement joins TRBV30 to TRBJ1-2, with unresolved D. The germline CDR1 and CDR2 sequences are GTSNPN and SVGIG (reference sequence). Trimming cost V 4 bases and J 8 bases, with 17 bases left between them. This CDR3 is built from 13 residues.

CDR3 region: CASSFWTSGLKQETQYF. The CDR3 DNA reads TGCGCCAGCTCCTTTTGGACTAGCGGCCTAAAACAAGAGACCCAGTACTTC. The rearrangement uses TRBV5-1 and TRBJ2-5; TRBD2 matches at 10 bases. This CDR3 spans 17 amino acids. Germline V CDR1 and CDR2: SGHRS, YFSETQ. V shed 7 bases and J 2 bases; nucleotides not matched to a gene: 14.

The chain has TRBV6-5 and TRBJ1-4; 10 nucleotides line up with TRBD1. J was trimmed by 8 bases and V by 5 bases; bases with no gene match: 8. This CDR3 has 15 residues. The germline V gene encodes CDR1 MNHEY and CDR2 SVGAGI. CDR3 protein: CASSHRDRGVEKLFF. In DNA form, the CDR3 reads TGTGCCAGCAGTCACCGGGACAGGGGTGTGGAAAAACTGTTTTTT.

This clone was seen once. The V and J genes are TRBV5-1 and TRBJ1-1; 9 bases are a match to TRBD1. The CDR3 loop spans 18 amino acids. J gave up 1 base and V 0 bases, and 10 bases lay outside the gene matches. Germline CDR1 and CDR2: SGHRS and YFSETQ. DNA for the CDR3: TGCGCCAGCAGCTTGGCCTTCGGGACAGGGAAACGGAACACTGAAGCTTTCTTT. Its protein product is CASSLAFGTGKRNTEAFF. Complete variable domain (other parts from reference TRBV5-1 and TRBJ1-1): KAGVTQTPRYLIKTRGQQVTLSCSPISGHRSVSWYQQTPGQGLQFLFEYFSETQRNKGNFPGRFSGRQFSNSRSEMNVSTLELGDSALYLCASSLAFGTGKRNTEAFFGQGTRLTVV.

The CDR3, as DNA: TGTGCCAGCTCACCCGGGACTAGCGGGAGGTACGAGCAGTACTTC. It yields the protein CASSPGTSGRYEQYF. J is TRBJ2-7 and V is TRBV18, with 15 bases that match TRBD2. From germline, CDR1 is KGHSH and CDR2 LQKENI. V shed 3 bases, J shed 4 bases, and the junction held 1 base outside the gene matches. This CDR3 is 15 amino acids long.

This rearrangement joins TRBV5-1 to TRBJ2-5; 7 bases line up with TRBD2. Germline V gene data show CDR1 as SGHRS and CDR2 as YFSETQ. The ends lost 4 bases at V and 4 bases at J; junction bases unmatched: 10. The CDR3 spans 15 residues. The DNA for the CDR3 is TGCGCCAGCAGCCGGGGGGAGGGAGGATCAGAGACCCAGTACTTC. Encoded protein: CASSRGEGGSETQYF.

The chain combines TRBV5-1 with TRBJ2-7; tentatively, D is TRBD1 (6 bases). CDR1 and CDR2 from the germline V gene are SGHRS and YFSETQ. V was shortened by 4 bases and J by 5 bases, with 16 bases between the two germline ends. The CDR3 totals 14 residues. The CDR3 nucleotides are TGCGCCAGCAGCCCAAACTTCGGACAGAACGAGCAGTACTTC. Protein: CASSPNFGQNEQYF.

This chain connects TRBV19 to TRBJ1-2, with 7 bases lining up with TRBD1. V dropped 6 bases and J dropped 2; count of bases not matched to a gene: 6. The CDR3 has 14 residues. Germline CDR1 and CDR2: LNHDA and SQIVND (reference sequence). The CDR3 sequence: CASRGTAENYGYTF. DNA of the CDR3: TGTGCCAGTAGGGGGACAGCTGAGAACTATGGCTACACCTTC.

V is TRBV7-2 and J is TRBJ1-2, with D perhaps matching TRBD1 (5 bases). The CDR3 runs 14 residues. Germline V CDR1 and CDR2: SGHTA, FQGNSA. Trimming shortened V by 1 base and J by 4 bases, and 10 bases separated the two germline ends. The CDR3 reads CASSLEGQIYGYTF. The CDR3 nucleotides read TGTGCCAGCAGCTTAGAGGGGCAGATCTATGGCTACACCTTC.

The chain uses TRBV7-9 and TRBJ1-1, with D tentatively TRBD1 (5 bases). The CDR3 spans 15 residues. With 1 base removed from V and 0 bases from J, the gap between germline ends came to 9 bases. The germline gives CDR1 SEHNR, CDR2 FQNEAQ (reference sequence). The CDR3 loop is CASSLDDRLNTEAFF. CDR3 bases: TGTGCCAGCAGCTTAGACGACAGACTGAACACTGAAGCTTTCTTT.

The chain links TRBV12-3 or TRBV12-4 to TRBJ1-2, with 8 positions matching TRBD1. Trimming at V came to 6 bases and at J to 6 bases, leaving 6 bases not matched to a gene. This CDR3 is built from 13 residues. In DNA, the CDR3 is TGTGCCAGCAGACCAGACAGGGGAGATGGCTACACCTTC. This translates into CASRPDRGDGYTF.

This clone was found a few times. The V gene is TRBV7-8, the J gene TRBJ2-7, with D possibly TRBD1 on 6 matching bases. Germline V gene sequence: CDR1 SGHVS, CDR2 FQNEAQ. Trimming took off 1 base at V and 0 bases at J, with 13 bases between the two ends. The CDR3 totals 16 residues. CDR3 protein: CASSLVGDTISYEQYF. In nucleotides, the CDR3 is TGTGCCAGCAGCTTAGTCGGGGACACCATCTCCTACGAGCAGTACTTC.

The V and J genes are TRBV19 and TRBJ2-2, with 8 bases fitting TRBD1. The trim removed 8 bases at V and 1 base at J, leaving 6 bases unmatched. The length of the CDR3 is 15 residues. Germline V gene lookup returns CDR1 LNHDA and CDR2 SQIVND (reference sequence). CDR3 loop: CASAEQGGNTGELFF. In DNA, the CDR3 is TGTGCCAGTGCCGAACAGGGGGGGAACACCGGGGAGCTGTTTTTT.

This clone was found a few times. The chain carries TRBV27 and TRBJ1-2; TRBD1 matches at 9 bases. The V segment lost 6 bases and the J segment 3 bases; nucleotides outside the gene matches: 8. Germline V gene sequence: CDR1 MNHEY, CDR2 SMNVEV (reference sequence). The CDR3 covers 15 residues. The CDR3 sequence: CASSKPGQGDYGYTF. CDR3 in DNA: TGTGCCAGCAGCAAACCGGGACAGGGAGACTATGGCTACACCTTC.

The chain couples TRBV19 to TRBJ2-3; 12 positions match TRBD2. Germline V gives CDR1 LNHDA, CDR2 SQIVND (reference sequence). V lost 3 bases, J lost 2 bases, and 3 bases stayed unmatched. This CDR3 is built from 16 residues. Here the CDR3 DNA reads TGTGCCAGTAGTATTGGACTAGCGGGACTCACAGATACGCAGTATTTT. Protein product: CASSIGLAGLTDTQYF.

This chain connects TRBV6-5 to TRBJ2-5; 13 bases fit TRBD2. The V and J ends lost 4 bases and 5 bases, in that order; junction bases with no gene match: 7. CDR1 MNHEY and CDR2 SVGAGI come from the germline V gene. This CDR3 has 16 amino acids. CDR3 sequence reads: CASSSTSGGIRETQYF. In nucleotides, the CDR3 is TGTGCCAGCAGTTCGACTAGCGGGGGGATTCGGGAGACCCAGTACTTC.

This rearrangement joins TRBV28 to TRBJ2-7; maybe TRBD1 (6 bases). This CDR3 is built from 13 residues. The V and J ends lost 4 bases and 2 bases respectively, with 9 bases between them. The germline V gene encodes CDR1 MDHEN and CDR2 SYDVKM. This chain's CDR3 is CASSWTAAYEQYF. The CDR3 coding sequence is TGTGCCAGCAGTTGGACAGCAGCCTACGAGCAGTACTTC.

This chain links TRBV27 with TRBJ2-1; TRBD2 matches 10 bases. The CDR3 contains 14 residues. V lost 5 bases, J lost 15 bases, and 13 bases stayed unmatched. Germline V CDR1 and CDR2: MNHEY, SMNVEV (reference sequence). The CDR3 protein is CASSRRGSGGTRFF. CDR3 DNA: TGTGCCAGCAGTCGGAGGGGTAGCGGGGGGACGAGGTTCTTC.

The chain is built from TRBV2 and TRBJ2-2; tentative D call: TRBD1 (6 bases). Germline V gene data show CDR1 as SNHLY and CDR2 as FYNNEI. V shed 5 bases and J shed 0 bases, with 13 bases lying between them. This CDR3 has 16 residues. CDR3 DNA sequence: TGTGCCAGCAGTCTAGACAGGACCTCGAACACCGGGGAGCTGTTTTTT. It encodes CASSLDRTSNTGELFF.

This chain uses TRBV20-1 with TRBJ2-7; 7 positions match TRBD1. J lost 3 bases, V lost 3 bases, and 5 bases had no gene match. Germline-derived CDR1 and CDR2 are DFQATT and SNEGSKA (reference sequence). The CDR3 has 13 residues. CDR3 loop: CSASGTVLYEQYF. In nucleotides, the CDR3 is TGCAGTGCTAGTGGGACAGTACTCTACGAGCAGTACTTC.

The V call is TRBV6-5, the J call TRBJ1-3; a weak D match, TRBD1 (5 bases). This CDR3 has 16 residues. CDR1 and CDR2 (germline): MNHEY, SVGAGI. Between the trimmed V and J ends, which lost 2 bases and 6 bases, there was a span of 17 bases. CDR3 sequence (DNA): TGTGCCAGCAGTTACGCGGCGCAGGGTTGGGAAAACACCATATATTTT. This gives the protein CASSYAAQGWENTIYF.

The rearrangement joins TRBV7-9 to TRBJ1-4; D is possibly TRBD1 (5 bases). Trimming removed 5 bases at V and 0 bases at J, with 16 bases between. Germline V CDR1 and CDR2: SEHNR, FQNEAQ (reference sequence). The CDR3 length is 17 residues. CDR3 region: CASSRAGHTATNEKLFF. CDR3 sequence (DNA): TGTGCCAGCAGCCGAGCCGGACACACCGCAACTAATGAAAAACTGTTTTTT.

J is TRBJ2-3 and V is TRBV7-9; 7 bases are shared with TRBD1. V lost 3 bases to trimming and J lost 5 bases; unmatched junction nucleotides: 5. This CDR3 region has 14 residues. Germline CDR1 reads SEHNR; CDR2 reads FQNEAQ (reference sequence). The CDR3 nucleotides read TGTGCCAGCAGCTTGACAGGGTCTGGAGATACGCAGTATTTT. Protein: CASSLTGSGDTQYF. The complete variable domain, with remaining parts taken from reference TRBV7-9 and TRBJ2-3, reads DTGVSQNPRHKITKRGQNVTFRCDPISEHNRLYWYRQTLGQGPEFLTYFQNEAQLEKSRLLSDRFSAERPKGSFSTLEIQRTEQGDSAMYLCASSLTGSGDTQYFGPGTRLTVL.

The chain couples TRBV11-3 to TRBJ1-1; D not certain. The CDR3 runs to 15 residues. Germline CDR1 is SGHNT and CDR2 is YENEEA. The V end was cut by 5 bases, the J end by 0 bases, with 13 bases between. DNA for the CDR3: TGTGCCAGCAGCCCAGGCCTGTCGGTGAACACTGAAGCTTTCTTT. Translating gives CASSPGLSVNTEAFF.